Reported below is one T cell receptor beta chain. These data belong to a study of blood T cell repertoires in COVID-19. As for the study in general: COVID-19 samples, acute and convalescent, were from the United States, Italy and Spain. Nucleic acid was either cDNA or gDNA, and it came from T cells, B-cell-depleted T cells, or PBMCs.

In the original analysis: Amplification with reference gene primers provided the estimates of nucleated cell counts. Sequencing was performed with immunoSEQ multiplex PCR; in TCRdb, only in-frame clones are kept and a portion is missing. The DNA gave D and trimming, while V, J and clone size come from that table. The table includes around 260,000 clones, about 88% detected once. CDR3 length equals 14 residues. Germline V gene data show CDR1 as MDHEN and CDR2 as SYDVKM. V lost 6 bases and J lost 7; bases outside the gene matches: 7. The sequence was collected from a man between 18 and 35 years old with active or convalescent COVID-19. The sample taken for sequencing was peripheral blood. The chain joins TRBV28 to TRBJ2-1; 9 bases are a match to TRBD1. CDR3 DNA sequence: TGTGCCAGCAGCGGGACAGGGATATTGAATGAGCAGTTCTTC. It encodes CASSGTGILNEQFF.